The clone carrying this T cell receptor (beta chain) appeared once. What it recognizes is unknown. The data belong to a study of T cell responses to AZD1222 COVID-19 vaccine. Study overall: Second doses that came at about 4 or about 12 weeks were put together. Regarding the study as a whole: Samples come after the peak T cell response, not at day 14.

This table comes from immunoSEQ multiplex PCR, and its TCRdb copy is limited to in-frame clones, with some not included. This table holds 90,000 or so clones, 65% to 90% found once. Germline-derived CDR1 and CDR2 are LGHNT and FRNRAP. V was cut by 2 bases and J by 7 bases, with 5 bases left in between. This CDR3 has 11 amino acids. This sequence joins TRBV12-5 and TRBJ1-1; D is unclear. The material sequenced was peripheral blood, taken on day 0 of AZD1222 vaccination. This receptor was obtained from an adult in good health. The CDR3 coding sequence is TGTGCTAGTGGTTTGCTTGGTGAAGCTTTCTTT. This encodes CASGLLGEAFF.